A single sample gave rise to the 6 T cell receptor beta chains below, sequenced in a study of T-cell memory formation after mild COVID-19. Each CDR3 protein gets one entry after TCRdb re-called the 5' RACE reads with MiXCR. The top ten clones hold roughly 21% of a sample with fewer than 400,000 distinct CDR3 sequences, approximately 15% of them seen once. Sequencing was carried out using PBMCs or a T cell subset sorted from them (not recorded which). These receptors were taken from a man aged 18-30 years who had mild COVID-19 (a few samples of this study predate the infection). Cell type and time point are not known.

A few counts support this clonotype. V and J are TRBV7-2 and TRBJ2-2; D not certain. This CDR3 spans 14 amino acids. The V gene's germline CDR1 is SGHTA and CDR2 FQGNSA. The ends were cut back, 3 bases at V and 3 bases at J, with 8 bases in the middle. CDR3 sequence reads: CASSFYHYTGELFF. As DNA, the CDR3 is TGTGCCAGCAGCTTCTACCACTACACCGGGGAGCTGTTTTTT.

This clonotype was picked up a small number of times. The chain recombines TRBV27 with TRBJ1-1; 8 positions match TRBD1. Germline CDR1 and CDR2: MNHEY and SMNVEV (reference sequence). The CDR3 runs to 16 residues. Trimming removed 5 bases from V and 1 base from J; junction bases left unmatched: 9. The CDR3 DNA reads as TGTGCCAGCAGTCCCGGGACAGGATGGCCGAACACTGAAGCTTTCTTT. This translates into CASSPGTGWPNTEAFF.

There are a few counts of this clonotype. The chain carries TRBV12-3 or TRBV12-4 and TRBJ2-1, with D maybe TRBD2 (5 bases). The CDR3 is 13 amino acids. V dropped 7 bases and J dropped 6 bases, with 13 bases sitting between them. The CDR3 sequence is CASKTSGFNEQFF. CDR3 sequence (DNA): TGTGCCAGCAAAACGAGCGGTTTCAATGAGCAGTTCTTC.

This clonotype was counted at least ten times. This chain uses TRBV20-1 with TRBJ2-3; D remains unclear. Per germline, CDR1 DFQATT and CDR2 SNEGSKA (reference sequence). The CDR3 runs 10 residues. CDR3: CSARTDTQYF. As DNA, the CDR3 is TGCAGCGCCCGCACAGATACGCAGTATTTT.

In this sample, this clonotype turned up a few times. V is TRBV7-2 and J is TRBJ2-2, with 8 bases that match TRBD2. Trimming cost V 5 bases and J 5 bases; bases outside gene matches: 10. The CDR3 has 16 amino acids. Germline CDR1 is SGHTA and CDR2 is FQGNSA. CDR3 sequence: CASSPVRGGNTGELFF. The CDR3 DNA reads as TGTGCCAGCAGCCCCGTCCGGGGGGGAAATACCGGGGAGCTGTTTTTT. Complete variable domain (other parts from reference TRBV7-2 and TRBJ2-2): GAGVSQSPSNKVTEKGKDVELRCDPISGHTALYWYRQSLGQGLEFLIYFQGNSAPDKSGLPSDRFSAERTGGSVSTLTIQRTQQEDSAVYLCASSPVRGGNTGELFFGEGSRLTVL.

The genes are TRBV4-2 and TRBJ1-5; D not certain. The CDR3 length is 13 residues. The V end lost 1 base, the J end lost 8 bases, and 9 bases lay between the germline ends. From germline, CDR1 is LGHNA and CDR2 YNFKEQ. The CDR3 bases are TGTGCCAGCAGCCAAGCCGCCTCTGAGCCCCAGCATTTT. The encoded protein is CASSQAASEPQHF.